This T cell receptor beta chain emerged from a study of graft-versus-host responses after intestinal transplantation. The overall study: Following induction with anti-thymocyte globulin, all recipients were given tacrolimus and steroids for two to four years.

Comment on this clone: The antigen is not known.

This table comes from immunoSEQ multiplex PCR, and its TCRdb copy is limited to in-frame clones, with some not included. The sample comprises just under 85,000 clones, approximately 90% of which are singletons, and about 7.3% rests with the top ten. The CDR3 loop spans 9 amino acids. This TCR derives from a human donor who was the organ donor for an intestinal transplant. The specimen comprised unstimulated CD8+ T cells sorted from spleen or lymph node cells, sampled before transplant. The rearrangement links TRBV21-1 to TRBJ1-2. TRBV21-1 is flagged as a pseudogene. In DNA, the CDR3 is TGTGCCAGCCTGATCGGTTACACCTTC. It codes for CASLIGYTF.